The 8 T cell receptor beta chains in this list originate from one sample, sequenced in a study of blood T cell repertoires in COVID-19. The data were produced by immunoSEQ multiplex PCR, yet TCRdb's version contains in-frame clones alone and is incomplete. This sample has approximately 530,000 clones, with approximately 91% found just once. Sequenced material: peripheral blood. All receptors come from a woman in her fifties or sixties with COVID-19, enrolled during active disease.

The chain couples TRBV6-1 to TRBJ2-7; D unclear. Germline lookup yields CDR1 MNHNS and CDR2 SASEGT. This CDR3 comprises 13 residues. V was clipped by 1 base and J by 2 bases, with 6 bases between them. The CDR3 loop is CASSEVQTYEQYF. DNA for the CDR3: TGTGCCAGCAGTGAAGTCCAGACCTACGAGCAGTACTTC.

The chain recombines TRBV27 with TRBJ2-1; 7 bases agree with TRBD2. V was clipped by 10 bases and J by 7 bases; unmatched bases: 4. This CDR3 comprises 11 residues. Per the germline V gene, CDR1 is MNHEY and CDR2 is SMNVEV (reference sequence). CDR3 loop: CAIWGGNEQFF. Here the CDR3 DNA reads TGTGCCATCTGGGGGGGAAATGAGCAGTTCTTC.

This chain links TRBV30 with TRBJ1-1, with unresolved D. The germline gives CDR1 GTSNPN, CDR2 SVGIG (reference sequence). The V end lost 5 bases, the J end lost 4 bases, and 17 bases lay between the germline ends. The CDR3 covers 14 residues. The chain's CDR3 is CAWSISGAGTEAFF. The CDR3 coding sequence is TGTGCCTGGTCCATTTCGGGAGCAGGCACTGAAGCTTTCTTT.

The rearrangement links TRBV10-3 to TRBJ1-6, with D possibly TRBD1 on 6 matching bases. The V end was cut by 6 bases, the J end by 7 bases, with 10 bases between. The CDR3 runs to 13 residues. Germline V lookup: CDR1 ENHRY, CDR2 SYGVKD. CDR3: CAIRDSRNSPLHF. CDR3 sequence (DNA): TGTGCCATCAGGGACAGCAGGAATTCACCCCTCCACTTT.

The gene calls are TRBV11-2 and TRBJ1-1; 8 bases match TRBD1. The germline V gene encodes CDR1 SGHAT and CDR2 FQNNGV. The trim removed 4 bases at V and 4 bases at J, leaving 14 bases unmatched. This CDR3 region has 17 residues. CDR3 sequence (DNA): TGTGCCAGCAGCTCAGCATACGGACAGGGAAGAACCACTGAAGCTTTCTTT. Its translation: CASSSAYGQGRTTEAFF.

This clone was picked up one time. The rearrangement links TRBV6-5 to TRBJ1-4; D gene unclear. Germline lookup yields CDR1 MNHEY and CDR2 SVGAGI. This CDR3 contains 12 residues. Trimming shortened V by 2 bases and J by 10 bases, and 8 bases separated the two germline ends. The CDR3 sequence is CASSYGRGKLFF. DNA for the CDR3: TGTGCCAGCAGTTACGGACGGGGAAAACTGTTTTTT.

This CDR3 is CASRVSSRDRVSYEQYF. CDR3 DNA: TGTGCCAGCAGAGTATCTAGCCGGGACAGGGTGTCCTACGAGCAGTACTTC. The chain combines TRBV2 with TRBJ2-7, with 9 nucleotides matching TRBD1. The CDR3 is 17 amino acids. With V trimmed by 6 bases and J by 1 base, 13 bases remained unmatched. The germline CDR1 and CDR2 sequences are SNHLY and FYNNEI.

V usage is TRBV3-1 (or the pseudogene TRBV3-2) and J usage is TRBJ1-1; 12 bases agree with TRBD1. CDR1 LGHDT and CDR2 YNNKEL come from the germline V gene (reference sequence). There are 16 residues in the CDR3. V lost 4 bases to trimming and J lost 4 bases; unmatched junction nucleotides: 7. CDR3 sequence: CASSPGTGGSRTEAFF. In nucleotides, the CDR3 is TGTGCCAGCAGCCCCGGGACAGGGGGCTCGCGCACTGAAGCTTTCTTT.